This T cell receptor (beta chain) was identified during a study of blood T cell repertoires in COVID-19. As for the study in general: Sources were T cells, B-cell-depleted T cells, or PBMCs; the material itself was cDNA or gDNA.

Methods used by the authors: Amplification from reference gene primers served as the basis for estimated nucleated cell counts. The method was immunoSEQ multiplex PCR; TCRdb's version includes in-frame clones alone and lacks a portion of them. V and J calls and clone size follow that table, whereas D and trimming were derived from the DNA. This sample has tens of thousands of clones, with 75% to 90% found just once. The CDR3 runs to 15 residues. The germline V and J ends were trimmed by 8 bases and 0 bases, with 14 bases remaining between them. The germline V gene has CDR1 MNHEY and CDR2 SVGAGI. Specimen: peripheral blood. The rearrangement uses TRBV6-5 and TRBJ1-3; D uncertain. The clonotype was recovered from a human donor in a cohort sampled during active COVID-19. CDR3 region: CASARYRVSGNTIYF. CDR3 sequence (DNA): TGTGCCAGCGCCCGGTACAGAGTCTCTGGAAACACCATATATTTT.